These T cell receptor beta chains were read from a single sample in a study of OX40 agonist ivuxolimab in advanced cancers. Libraries were prepared by immunoSEQ multiplex PCR; TCRdb keeps only in-frame clonotypes and omits some of them. The repertoire includes roughly 79,000 clones, around 80% of them detected once, and around 0.51% sits in the top ten. This material consisted of CD4+ or CD8+ T cells sorted from blood, taken in a trial of the OX40 agonist ivuxolimab. The receptors come from an adult with an advanced solid tumor such as melanoma, head and neck, liver or kidney cancer. Both conserved end residues are part of each CDR3. A D gene is named only where the DNA matches it firmly. Clone size is given for some rows only: seen once, a few or many times, or a class if the clone is expanded.

V gene	J gene	D gene	clone size	CDR3 protein	CDR3 DNA
TRBV7-2	TRBJ2-3	NA	few	CASSPYTDTQYF	TGTGCCAGCAGCCCCTACACAGATACGCAGTATTTT
TRBV7-9	TRBJ2-7	NA	NA	CASNPLGAGRQYF	TGTGCCAGCAACCCGTTGGGGGCGGGAAGGCAGTACTTC
TRBV29-1	TRBJ2-2	TRBD1	NA	CSVFGQGNTGELFF	TGCAGCGTCTTCGGACAGGGGAACACCGGGGAGCTGTTTTTT
TRBV19	TRBJ1-2	NA	NA	CASSQQGGYGYTF	TGTGCCAGTAGTCAACAGGGAGGCTATGGCTACACCTTC
TRBV5-8	TRBJ2-2	NA	NA	CASSLLVHTGELFF	TGTGCCAGCAGCTTGCTGGTCCACACCGGGGAGCTGTTTTTT
TRBV28	TRBJ2-7	NA	NA	CASSLDSYEQYF	TGTGCCAGCAGTCTTGACAGCTACGAGCAGTACTTC
TRBV11-3	TRBJ1-6	TRBD1	NA	CASSLEPPGQGRYSPLHF	TGTGCCAGCAGCTTAGAGCCTCCGGGACAGGGTAGGTATTCACCCCTCCACTTT
TRBV7-9	TRBJ2-3	NA	NA	CASSLFTATDTQYF	TGTGCCAGCAGCTTGTTTACGGCCACAGATACGCAGTATTTT
TRBV21-1	TRBJ2-7	NA	NA	CASSPDRGLYEQYF	TGTGCCAGCAGCCCGGACAGGGGGCTCTACGAGCAGTACTTC
TRBV5-1	TRBJ2-3	NA	once	CASSLGQGGDTQYF	TGCGCCAGCAGCTTGGGACAGGGAGGGGATACGCAGTATTTT
TRBV28	TRBJ2-7	NA	NA	CASSLGGQSWQQYF	TGTGCCAGCAGTTTGGGGGGACAGTCATGGCAGCAGTACTTC
TRBV7-2	TRBJ2-1	TRBD2	NA	CASSQESGRRYNEQFF	TGTGCCAGCAGCCAAGAGAGCGGGAGACGCTACAATGAGCAGTTCTTC
TRBV2	TRBJ2-2	TRBD1	few	CASSLGQGNTGELFF	TGTGCCAGCAGTTTGGGACAGGGAAACACCGGGGAGCTGTTTTTT
TRBV28	TRBJ2-7	NA	NA	CASTLSEVSRSFF	TGTGCCAGCACTCTCTCGGAGGTATCTCGTTCCTTTTTC
TRBV28	TRBJ2-1	TRBD2	NA	CASRLDSGRARNEQFF	TGTGCCAGCAGGCTAGATAGCGGGAGGGCCAGAAATGAGCAGTTCTTC
TRBV6-6	TRBJ2-1	NA	NA	CAASTIGGDEQFF	TGTGCCGCATCGACGATAGGCGGAGATGAGCAGTTCTTC
TRBV5-1	TRBJ1-1	NA	NA	CASSSGAPNTEAFF	TGCGCCAGCAGCTCGGGGGCCCCGAACACTGAAGCTTTCTTT
TRBV7-2	TRBJ2-3	TRBD2	NA	CASSLGPAGGTTDTQYF	TGTGCCAGCAGCTTAGGCCCAGCGGGAGGAACCACAGATACGCAGTATTTT
TRBV6-1	TRBJ1-6	NA	NA	CASSEIGQFYNSPLHF	TGTGCCAGCAGTGAAATAGGACAGTTTTATAATTCACCCCTCCACTTT
TRBV28	TRBJ1-1	TRBD1	NA	CASSSGGLTTEAFF	TGTGCCAGCAGTTCAGGGGGGCTTACGACTGAAGCTTTCTTT
TRBV5-1	TRBJ2-1	NA	NA	CASSLLATPGNEQFF	TGCGCCAGCAGCTTATTAGCCACGCCGGGGAATGAGCAGTTCTTC
TRBV6-6	TRBJ2-4	NA	NA	CASSLMGLGNIQYF	TGTGCCAGCAGTTTGATGGGGCTGGGGAACATTCAGTACTTC
TRBV18	TRBJ2-7	NA	NA	CASSPGVGDEQYF	TGTGCCAGCTCACCAGGAGTCGGTGACGAGCAGTACTTC
TRBV27	TRBJ2-1	NA	NA	CASSLRGEQFF	TGTGCCAGCAGTTTACGTGGTGAGCAGTTCTTC
TRBV5-1	TRBJ1-6	NA	NA	CASSFSGRDSPLHF	TGCGCCAGCAGCTTCTCCGGGAGAGATTCACCCCTCCACTTT
TRBV9	TRBJ2-5	TRBD2	NA	CASSLTGLAQETQYF	TGTGCCAGCTCCCTGACGGGACTAGCCCAAGAGACCCAGTACTTC
TRBV6-1	TRBJ2-2	NA	NA	CASTRGAGGELFF	TGTGCCAGCACTCGAGGGGCTGGCGGGGAGCTGTTTTTT
TRBV27	TRBJ1-5	TRBD1	NA	CASSPGQGGQPQHF	TGTGCCAGCAGTCCAGGACAGGGGGGACAGCCCCAGCATTTT
TRBV7-9	TRBJ2-7	NA	NA	CASSLRDFSYEQYF	TGTGCCAGCAGCTTAAGGGACTTCTCCTACGAGCAGTACTTC
TRBV10-3	TRBJ1-5	TRBD1	NA	CAISGSGGNQPQHF	TGTGCCATCAGTGGATCAGGGGGTAATCAGCCCCAGCATTTT
TRBV6-1	TRBJ1-4	NA	once	CASRAEGYNEKLFF	TGTGCCAGCAGAGCGGAGGGGTATAATGAAAAACTGTTTTTT
TRBV11-1	TRBJ2-2	NA	NA	CASSRRATGELFF	TGTGCCAGCAGCCGACGGGCCACCGGGGAGCTGTTTTTT
TRBV5-5	TRBJ1-5	NA	NA	CASSITGSNQPQHF	TGTGCCAGCAGCATTACCGGCTCAAATCAGCCCCAGCATTTT
TRBV4-3	TRBJ2-3	NA	NA	CASSPGPDMSDTQYF	TGCGCCAGCAGCCCGGGACCCGATATGTCGGATACGCAGTATTTT
TRBV6-1	TRBJ1-1	TRBD1	NA	CASSAGTGIITEAFF	TGTGCCAGCAGTGCGGGGACAGGGATTATCACTGAAGCTTTCTTT
TRBV7-6	TRBJ2-2	NA	NA	CASSWAGTNTGELFF	TGTGCCAGCAGCTGGGCCGGGACAAACACCGGGGAGCTGTTTTTT
TRBV5-1	TRBJ2-5	NA	NA	CASSLGQTQETQYF	TGCGCCAGCAGCTTGGGGCAGACTCAAGAGACCCAGTACTTC
TRBV2	TRBJ1-1	NA	NA	CASSTPYFGNTEAFF	TGTGCCAGCAGTACCCCGTACTTCGGGAACACTGAAGCTTTCTTT
TRBV7-9	TRBJ2-7	TRBD1	NA	CASSLRRIQGRTTSWQYF	TGTGCCAGCAGCTTAAGGAGGATACAGGGGCGAACTACAAGCTGGCAGTACTTC
TRBV6-1	TRBJ2-6	NA	NA	CASSGGKAGANVLTF	TGTGCCAGCAGTGGGGGTAAGGCTGGGGCCAACGTCCTGACTTTC
TRBV9	TRBJ2-7	NA	NA	CASSVDGNSYEQYF	TGTGCCAGCAGCGTAGACGGGAACTCCTACGAGCAGTACTTC
TRBV28	TRBJ2-7	TRBD1	NA	CASSLEAGTGGYRGRIEQYF	TGTGCCAGCAGTTTAGAGGCCGGGACAGGGGGGTATAGGGGACGGATCGAGCAGTACTTC
TRBV28	TRBJ1-2	NA	NA	CASRTSLNGYTF	TGTGCCAGCAGAACTAGTCTGAATGGCTACACCTTC
TRBV4-3	TRBJ1-2	NA	NA	CASSQQTGNYGYTF	TGCGCCAGCAGCCAACAGACCGGGAACTATGGCTACACCTTC
TRBV6-5	TRBJ1-5	NA	NA	CASSFGRGQPQHF	TGTGCCAGCAGTTTTGGGCGAGGTCAGCCCCAGCATTTT